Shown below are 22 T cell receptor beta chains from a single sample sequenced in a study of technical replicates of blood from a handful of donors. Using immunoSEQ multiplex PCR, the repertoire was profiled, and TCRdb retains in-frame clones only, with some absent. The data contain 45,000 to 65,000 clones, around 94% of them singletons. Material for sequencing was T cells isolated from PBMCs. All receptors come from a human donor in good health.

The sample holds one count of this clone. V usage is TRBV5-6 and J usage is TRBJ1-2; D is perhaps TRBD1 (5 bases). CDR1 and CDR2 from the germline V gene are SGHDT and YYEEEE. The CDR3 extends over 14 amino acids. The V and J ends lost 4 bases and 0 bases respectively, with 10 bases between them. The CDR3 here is CASSKTAANYGYTF. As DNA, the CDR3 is TGTGCCAGCAGCAAGACAGCTGCTAACTATGGCTACACCTTC.

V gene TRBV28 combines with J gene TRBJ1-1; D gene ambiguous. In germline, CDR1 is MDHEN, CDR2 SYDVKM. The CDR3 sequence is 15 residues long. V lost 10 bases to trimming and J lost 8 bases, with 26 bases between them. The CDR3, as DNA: TGTGCCACCGCCCTTGTCGGAGGGATAGTAAAAGAAGCTTTCTTT. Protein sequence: CATALVGGIVKEAFF.

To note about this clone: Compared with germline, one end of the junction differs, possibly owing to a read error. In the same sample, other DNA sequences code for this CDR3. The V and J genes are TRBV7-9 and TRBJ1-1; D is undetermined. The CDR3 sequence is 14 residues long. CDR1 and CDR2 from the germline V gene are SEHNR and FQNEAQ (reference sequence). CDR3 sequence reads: CASSPERRYTEAFF. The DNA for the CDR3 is TGTGCTAGCAGCCCGGAGAGGCGATACACTGAAGCTTTCTTT.

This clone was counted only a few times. In DNA form, the CDR3 reads TGCGCCAGCAGCTTTCATTCGCAGGGATCCTACAATGAGCAGTTCTTC. This codes for CASSFHSQGSYNEQFF. V and J are TRBV5-1 and TRBJ2-1; D might be TRBD1 (5 bases). The CDR3 totals 16 residues. CDR1 and CDR2 (germline): SGHRS, YFSETQ. V was trimmed by 2 bases and J by 1 base, leaving 13 bases between them.

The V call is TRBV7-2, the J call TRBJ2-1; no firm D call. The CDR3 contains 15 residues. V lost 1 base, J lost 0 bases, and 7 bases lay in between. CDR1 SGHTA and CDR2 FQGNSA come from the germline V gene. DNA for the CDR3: TGTGCCAGCAGCTTAGAAGCTAGCTCCTACAATGAGCAGTTCTTC. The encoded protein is CASSLEASSYNEQFF.

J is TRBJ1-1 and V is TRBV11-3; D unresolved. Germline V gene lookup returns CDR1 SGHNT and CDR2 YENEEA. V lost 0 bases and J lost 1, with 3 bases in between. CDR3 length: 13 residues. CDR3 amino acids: CASSLDSNTEAFF. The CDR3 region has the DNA TGTGCCAGCAGCTTAGACTCGAACACTGAAGCTTTCTTT.

In DNA, the CDR3 is TGTGCCACCAGCAGAGACCTAACCCTAGGTGGCCGGGGATTTAACTATGGCTACACCTTC. Translation: CATSRDLTLGGRGFNYGYTF. The V and J genes are TRBV15 and TRBJ1-2; no reliable D call. V lost 0 bases and J lost 1, with 24 bases in between. Germline CDR1 reads LNHNV; CDR2 reads YYDKDF (reference sequence). The length of the CDR3 is 20 residues.

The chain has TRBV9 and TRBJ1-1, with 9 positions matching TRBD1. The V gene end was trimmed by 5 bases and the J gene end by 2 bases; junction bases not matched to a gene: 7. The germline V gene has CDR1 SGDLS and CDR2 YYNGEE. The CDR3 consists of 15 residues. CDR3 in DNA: TGTGCCAGCAGTAGAGGGACAGGGATTAACACTGAAGCTTTCTTT. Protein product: CASSRGTGINTEAFF.

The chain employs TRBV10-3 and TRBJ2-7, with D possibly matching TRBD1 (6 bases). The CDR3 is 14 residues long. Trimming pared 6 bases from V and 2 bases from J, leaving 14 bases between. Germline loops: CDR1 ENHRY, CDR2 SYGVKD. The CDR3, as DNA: TGTGCCATCAGGGCTATGACAGGAACCTACGAGCAGTACTTC. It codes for CAIRAMTGTYEQYF.

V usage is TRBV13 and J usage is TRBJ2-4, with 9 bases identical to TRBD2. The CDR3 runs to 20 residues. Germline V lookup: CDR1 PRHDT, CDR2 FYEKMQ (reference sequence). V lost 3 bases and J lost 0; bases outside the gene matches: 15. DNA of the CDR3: TGTGCCAGCAGCTTTTGGGCCTCCCCTAGCGGGAAGACAGCCAAAAACATTCAGTACTTC. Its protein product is CASSFWASPSGKTAKNIQYF.

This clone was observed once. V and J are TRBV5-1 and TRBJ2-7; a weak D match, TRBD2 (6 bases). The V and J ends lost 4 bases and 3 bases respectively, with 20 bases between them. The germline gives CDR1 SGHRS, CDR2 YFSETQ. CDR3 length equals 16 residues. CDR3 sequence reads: CASSPRAGPLDYEQYF. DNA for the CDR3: TGCGCCAGCAGCCCACGCGCGGGACCTTTGGACTACGAGCAGTACTTC.

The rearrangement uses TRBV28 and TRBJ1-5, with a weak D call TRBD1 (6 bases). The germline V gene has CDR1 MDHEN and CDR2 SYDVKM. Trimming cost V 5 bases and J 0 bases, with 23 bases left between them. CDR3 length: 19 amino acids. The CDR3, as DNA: TGTGCCAGCAGTCCGCCTATTAGCAGGGGAAGAGATAGCAATCAGCCCCAGCATTTT. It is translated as CASSPPISRGRDSNQPQHF.

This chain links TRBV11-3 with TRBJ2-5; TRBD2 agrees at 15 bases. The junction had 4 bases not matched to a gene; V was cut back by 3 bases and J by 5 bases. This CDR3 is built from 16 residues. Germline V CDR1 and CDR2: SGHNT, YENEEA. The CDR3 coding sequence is TGTGCCAGCAGCTTGGGGACTAGCGGGGGGCGGGAGACCCAGTACTTC. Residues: CASSLGTSGGRETQYF.

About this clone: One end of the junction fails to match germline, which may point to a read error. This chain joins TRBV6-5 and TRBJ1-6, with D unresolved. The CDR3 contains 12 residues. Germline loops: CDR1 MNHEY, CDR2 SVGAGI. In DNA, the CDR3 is TGTGCCAGCACCTCCTATGATTCACCCCTCCACTTT. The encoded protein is CASTSYDSPLHF.

As DNA, the CDR3 is TGCGCCAGCAGCTCGACTCCTTCGAGCTCCTACAATGAGCAGTTCTTC. Translating gives CASSSTPSSSYNEQFF. The chain employs TRBV5-1 and TRBJ2-1, with no clear D. The V and J ends lost 3 bases and 0 bases respectively, with 13 bases between them. This CDR3 contains 16 residues. The germline CDR1 and CDR2 sequences are SGHRS and YFSETQ.

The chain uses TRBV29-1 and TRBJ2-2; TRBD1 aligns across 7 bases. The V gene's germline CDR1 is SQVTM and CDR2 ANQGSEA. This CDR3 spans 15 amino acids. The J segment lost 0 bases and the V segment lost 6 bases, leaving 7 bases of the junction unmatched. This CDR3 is CSVGDRVTNTGELFF. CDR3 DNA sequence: TGCAGCGTGGGCGACAGGGTTACGAACACCGGGGAGCTGTTTTTT.

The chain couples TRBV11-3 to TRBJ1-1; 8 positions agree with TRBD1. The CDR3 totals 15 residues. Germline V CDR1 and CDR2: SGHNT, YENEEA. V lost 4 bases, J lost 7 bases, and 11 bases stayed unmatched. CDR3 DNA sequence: TGTGCCAGCAGCTCCGGACAGGGTGGCGGCTATGAAGCTTTCTTT. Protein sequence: CASSSGQGGGYEAFF. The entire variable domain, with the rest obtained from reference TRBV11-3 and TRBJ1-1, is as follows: EAGVVQSPRYKIIEKKQPVAFWCNPISGHNTLYWYLQNLGQGPELLIRYENEEAVDDSQLPKDRFSAERLKGVDSTLKIQPAELGDSAVYLCASSSGQGGGYEAFFGQGTRLTVV.

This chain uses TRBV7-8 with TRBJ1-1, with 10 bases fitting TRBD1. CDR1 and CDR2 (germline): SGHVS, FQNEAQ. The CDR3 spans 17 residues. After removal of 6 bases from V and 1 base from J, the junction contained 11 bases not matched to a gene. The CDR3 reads CASSYRDRGPWNTEAFF. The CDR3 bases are TGTGCCAGCAGTTACCGGGACAGGGGTCCGTGGAACACTGAAGCTTTCTTT.

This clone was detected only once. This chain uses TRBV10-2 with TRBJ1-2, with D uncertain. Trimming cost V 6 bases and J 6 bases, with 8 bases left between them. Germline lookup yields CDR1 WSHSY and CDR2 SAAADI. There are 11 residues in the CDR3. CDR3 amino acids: CASSAGNGYTF. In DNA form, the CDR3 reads TGCGCCAGCAGCGCGGGAAATGGCTACACCTTC.

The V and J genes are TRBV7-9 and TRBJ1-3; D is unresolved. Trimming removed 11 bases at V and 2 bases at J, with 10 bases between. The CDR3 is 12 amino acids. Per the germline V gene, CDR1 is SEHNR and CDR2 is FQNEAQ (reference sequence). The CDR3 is CAHEVAGNTIYF. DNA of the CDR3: TGTGCCCACGAGGTAGCTGGAAACACCATATATTTT.

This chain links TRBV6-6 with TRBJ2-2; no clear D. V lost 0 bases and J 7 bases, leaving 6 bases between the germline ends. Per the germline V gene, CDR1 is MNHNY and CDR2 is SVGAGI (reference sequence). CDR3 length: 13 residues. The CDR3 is CASSYSYGGELFF. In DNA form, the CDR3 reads TGTGCCAGCAGTTACTCCTACGGCGGGGAGCTGTTTTTT.

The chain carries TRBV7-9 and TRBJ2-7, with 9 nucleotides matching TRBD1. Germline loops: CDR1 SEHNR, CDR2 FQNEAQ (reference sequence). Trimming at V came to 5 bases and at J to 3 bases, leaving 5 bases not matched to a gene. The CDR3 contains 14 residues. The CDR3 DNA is TGTGCCAGCAGCCGGACAGGGGAGGGCTACGAGCAGTACTTC. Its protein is CASSRTGEGYEQYF.